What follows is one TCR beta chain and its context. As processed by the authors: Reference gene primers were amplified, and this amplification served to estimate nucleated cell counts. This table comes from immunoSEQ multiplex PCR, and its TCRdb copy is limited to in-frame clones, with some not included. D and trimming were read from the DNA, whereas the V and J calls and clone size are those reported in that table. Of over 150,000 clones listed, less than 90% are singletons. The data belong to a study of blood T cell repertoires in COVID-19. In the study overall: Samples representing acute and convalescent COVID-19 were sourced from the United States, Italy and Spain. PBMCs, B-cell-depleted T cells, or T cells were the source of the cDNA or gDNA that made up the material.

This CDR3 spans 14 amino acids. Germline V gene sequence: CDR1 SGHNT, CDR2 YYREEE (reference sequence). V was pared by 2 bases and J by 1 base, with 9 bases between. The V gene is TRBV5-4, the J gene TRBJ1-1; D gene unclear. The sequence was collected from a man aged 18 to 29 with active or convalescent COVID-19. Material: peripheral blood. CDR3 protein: CASSFLGENTEAFF. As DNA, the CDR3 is TGTGCCAGCAGCTTCTTGGGAGAGAACACTGAAGCTTTCTTT.